This T cell receptor beta chain was captured by sequencing in a study of Ad26.COV2.S vaccination and SARS-CoV-2 variants. Study summary: Donor was one of the participants in the Ad26.COV2.S arm of the COV1001 trial.

V shed 1 base, J shed 6 bases, and the junction held 5 bases outside the gene matches. The CDR3 consists of 16 residues. Germline CDR1 LGHDT, CDR2 YNNKEL (reference sequence). TCRdb's copy holds only in-frame clones and misses some; the assay was immunoSEQ multiplex PCR. The data hold 380,000 or so clones, with about 83% observed a single time. Stated treatment: some 19 received Ad26.COV2.S at low or high dose, single or two shots; five or six received placebo; per-sample allocation not given. Day 63 following the first vaccine or placebo injection was when the samples were taken. V is TRBV3-1 (or the pseudogene TRBV3-2) and J is TRBJ1-4; 10 positions agree with TRBD1. This sequence originates from a person between 18 and 59 years old who received the Ad26.COV2.S COVID-19 vaccine or a placebo. The material was peripheral blood, obtained in a trial of Ad26.COV2.S vaccine versus placebo. This CDR3 reads CASSQGYGTGDEKLFF. Here the CDR3 DNA reads TGTGCCAGCAGCCAAGGTTACGGGACAGGGGATGAAAAACTGTTTTTT.